The next 10 T cell receptor beta chains were all read from a single sample in a study of blood T cell repertoires in COVID-19. The data were produced by immunoSEQ multiplex PCR, yet TCRdb's version contains in-frame clones alone and is incomplete. This table has 55,000 to 75,000 clones, 65% to 85% appearing once. Sequencing input: peripheral blood. The receptors shown here come from an older man with active or convalescent COVID-19.

This chain links TRBV28 with TRBJ2-7; maybe TRBD2 (6 bases). Germline CDR1 and CDR2: MDHEN and SYDVKM. With 5 bases removed from V and 3 bases from J, the gap between germline ends came to 17 bases. CDR3 length equals 15 residues. DNA of the CDR3: TGTGCCAGCAGTCCCGCTGACTCTAGCGACTACGAGCAGTACTTC. Its protein is CASSPADSSDYEQYF.

The chain employs TRBV5-4 and TRBJ1-1, with TRBD1 matching 7 bases. This CDR3 contains 15 residues. Germline V gene data show CDR1 as SGHNT and CDR2 as YYREEE (reference sequence). The V and J ends lost 1 base and 1 base, in that order; junction bases with no gene match: 4. Written as DNA, the CDR3 is TGTGCCAGCAGCTTGATCGCAGGGGGGAACACTGAAGCTTTCTTT. As protein: CASSLIAGGNTEAFF.

The chain uses TRBV6-1 and TRBJ2-5; D may be TRBD1 (6 bases). Germline-derived CDR1 and CDR2 are MNHNS and SASEGT. This CDR3 comprises 15 residues. Between the trimmed V and J ends, which lost 2 bases and 5 bases, there was a span of 15 bases. The CDR3, as DNA: TGTGCCAGCAGTGAATCTTTGGGGGCCGGGGAGACCCAGTACTTC. Translating gives CASSESLGAGETQYF.

This chain connects TRBV2 to TRBJ2-2; TRBD2 aligns across 8 bases. The CDR3 has 15 amino acids. CDR1 SNHLY and CDR2 FYNNEI come from the germline V gene. V lost 7 bases and J lost 1; bases outside the gene matches: 5. The CDR3 spells CASTRTSGNTGELFF. In DNA, the CDR3 is TGTGCCAGCACGAGAACTAGCGGGAACACCGGGGAGCTGTTTTTT. Full variable domain (missing parts from reference TRBV2 and TRBJ2-2): EPEVTQTPSHQVTQMGQEVILRCVPISNHLYFYWYRQILGQKVEFLVSFYNNEISEKSEIFDDQFSVERPDGSNFTLKIRSTKLEDSAMYFCASTRTSGNTGELFFGEGSRLTVL.

This chain joins TRBV5-1 and TRBJ1-4; D is ambiguous. CDR1 and CDR2 from the germline V gene are SGHRS and YFSETQ. The V end lost 0 bases, the J end lost 0 bases, and 6 bases lay between the germline ends. This CDR3 region has 15 residues. CDR3 bases: TGCGCCAGCAGCTTGGCCACGGCAACTAATGAAAAACTGTTTTTT. Its protein product is CASSLATATNEKLFF. Based on the CDR3 plus reference TRBV5-1 and TRBJ1-4, the full variable domain is KAGVTQTPRYLIKTRGQQVTLSCSPISGHRSVSWYQQTPGQGLQFLFEYFSETQRNKGNFPGRFSGRQFSNSRSEMNVSTLELGDSALYLCASSLATATNEKLFFGSGTQLSVL.

The chain joins TRBV10-3 to TRBJ1-5; D might be TRBD1 (6 bases). The V gene lost 2 bases and the J gene lost 1 base, with 15 bases spanning the gap. Germline-derived CDR1 and CDR2 are ENHRY and SYGVKD. The CDR3 totals 17 residues. The CDR3 nucleotides are TGTGCCATCAGTGAGGGGCAGGGGCTTCGAAGCAATCAGCCCCAGCATTTT. It translates to CAISEGQGLRSNQPQHF.

This chain connects TRBV7-3 to TRBJ2-3; D is uncertain. This CDR3 is 13 amino acids long. Germline lookup yields CDR1 SGHTA and CDR2 FQGTGA. The V and J ends lost 3 bases and 5 bases respectively, with 9 bases between them. CDR3 coding DNA: TGTGCCAGCAGCTTTGTTTCTAAAGATACGCAGTATTTT. It specifies CASSFVSKDTQYF. Full variable domain (outside the CDR3, taken from reference TRBV7-3 and TRBJ2-3): GAGVSQTPSNKVTEKGKYVELRCDPISGHTALYWYRQSLGQGPEFLIYFQGTGAADDSGLPNDRFFAVRPEGSVSTLKIQRTERGDSAVYLCASSFVSKDTQYFGPGTRLTVL.

The chain combines TRBV19 with TRBJ1-2; D perhaps matches TRBD1 (5 bases). Deletions cut 3 bases from V and 4 bases from J, with 15 bases between. Germline loops: CDR1 LNHDA, CDR2 SQIVND (reference sequence). The CDR3 is made up of 15 amino acids. For the CDR3, the DNA is TGTGCCAGTAGTATGGTAGGCACAAGGGGCTATGGCTACACCTTC. Protein product: CASSMVGTRGYGYTF.

The V gene is TRBV6-5, the J gene TRBJ2-5; D is perhaps TRBD1 (5 bases). The germline gives CDR1 MNHEY, CDR2 SVGAGI. The CDR3 runs 14 residues. V gave up 0 bases and J gave up 0 bases, with 5 bases separating them. CDR3 protein: CASSYSDNQETQYF. The CDR3, as DNA: TGTGCCAGCAGTTACTCGGACAACCAAGAGACCCAGTACTTC.

V and J are TRBV7-2 and TRBJ1-4; TRBD1 might be the D (5 bases). Looked up from germline, CDR1 is SGHTA and CDR2 is FQGNSA. Deletions cut 0 bases from V and 4 bases from J, with 12 bases between. The CDR3 extends over 16 amino acids. The CDR3 DNA follows: TGTGCCAGCAGCTTAGCGCCGGGGGACCTTAATGAAAAACTGTTTTTT. It codes for CASSLAPGDLNEKLFF.